These 9 T cell receptor beta chains were sequenced from one sample in a study of shared clonotypes between healthy human individuals. The table came from immunoSEQ multiplex PCR; TCRdb's copy has only in-frame clones and leaves some out. The sample lists approximately 640,000 clones, about two thirds occurring once. Input material: memory CD4+ T cells sorted from blood. Subset of the sample: CD45RA-negative fraction. These receptor sequences come from a woman aged 25-40 years in good health.

The chain recombines TRBV6-6 with TRBJ2-2; D unclear. Trimming removed 4 bases from V and 1 base from J, with 7 bases in between. The CDR3 is 14 residues long. Looked up from germline, CDR1 is MNHNY and CDR2 is SVGAGI (reference sequence). The DNA of the CDR3 is TGTGCCAGCAGTTGGGCGGAGAACACCGGGGAGCTGTTTTTT. It encodes CASSWAENTGELFF.

The rearrangement links TRBV9 to TRBJ1-4; perhaps TRBD1 as D (6 bases). The CDR3 runs 14 residues. Germline V gene lookup returns CDR1 SGDLS and CDR2 YYNGEE. V was trimmed by 4 bases and J by 5 bases, leaving 12 bases between them. CDR3: CASSPGAVNEKLFF. DNA for the CDR3: TGTGCCAGCAGCCCAGGGGCGGTCAATGAAAAACTGTTTTTT. Full variable domain (missing parts from reference TRBV9 and TRBJ1-4): DSGVTQTPKHLITATGQRVTLRCSPRSGDLSVYWYQQSLDQGLQFLIQYYNGEERAKGNILERFSAQQFPDLHSELNLSSLELGDSALYFCASSPGAVNEKLFFGSGTQLSVL.

The chain employs TRBV5-1 and TRBJ2-3, with 12 bases identical to TRBD2. Germline V gene sequence: CDR1 SGHRS, CDR2 YFSETQ. The CDR3 spans 18 residues. The V segment lost 3 bases and the J segment 5 bases; nucleotides outside the gene matches: 13. CDR3 residues: CASSSLQTSGSSRDTQYF. The CDR3 nucleotides read TGCGCCAGCAGCTCTCTCCAGACTAGCGGGAGCTCAAGAGATACGCAGTATTTT.

The chain employs TRBV2 and TRBJ1-2, with 10 nucleotides matching TRBD1. CDR1 and CDR2 from the germline V gene are SNHLY and FYNNEI. The V and J ends lost 8 bases and 4 bases, in that order; junction bases with no gene match: 10. CDR3 length: 15 amino acids. DNA for the CDR3: TGTGCCAGCCACCACCGGACAGGGGGGACCTATGGCTACACCTTC. Encoded protein: CASHHRTGGTYGYTF. Variable domain in full (rest from reference TRBV2 and TRBJ1-2): EPEVTQTPSHQVTQMGQEVILRCVPISNHLYFYWYRQILGQKVEFLVSFYNNEISEKSEIFDDQFSVERPDGSNFTLKIRSTKLEDSAMYFCASHHRTGGTYGYTFGSGTRLTVV.

J is TRBJ2-4 and V is TRBV27; 13 positions match TRBD2. The CDR3 spans 20 residues. The V gene's germline CDR1 is MNHEY and CDR2 SMNVEV (reference sequence). V dropped 2 bases and J dropped 0; count of bases not matched to a gene: 10. In DNA form, the CDR3 reads TGTGCCAGCAGTTTAGTGGGACTAGCGGGGCGGCCCCTAGCCAAAAACATTCAGTACTTC. Residues: CASSLVGLAGRPLAKNIQYF.

This chain joins TRBV6-1 and TRBJ2-7, with 9 nucleotides matching TRBD1. Unmatched junction bases numbered 4, after V lost 4 bases and J lost 3 bases. This CDR3 has 14 amino acids. The germline V gene has CDR1 MNHNS and CDR2 SASEGT. The DNA of the CDR3 is TGTGCCAGCAGTGCAGGACAGGGGAACTACGAGCAGTACTTC. Translating it yields CASSAGQGNYEQYF.

The V and J genes are TRBV5-8 and TRBJ2-3; D possibly corresponds to TRBD2 (6 bases). The CDR3 consists of 16 residues. The germline V gene encodes CDR1 SGHTS and CDR2 YDEGEE. The V and J ends lost 4 bases and 1 base respectively, with 16 bases between them. CDR3 region: CASSPDSGLGTDTQYF. CDR3 DNA sequence: TGTGCCAGCAGCCCAGATAGCGGCTTAGGCACAGATACGCAGTATTTT.

This chain uses TRBV5-5 with TRBJ1-4; possible D gene TRBD1, 6 bases. V was clipped by 0 bases and J by 1 base, with 13 bases between them. The CDR3 is 17 amino acids. Germline V gene sequence: CDR1 SGHKS, CDR2 YYEKEE (reference sequence). CDR3 amino acids: CASSLEGTFRTNEKLFF. In DNA, the CDR3 is TGTGCCAGCAGCTTGGAGGGGACATTCCGAACTAATGAAAAACTGTTTTTT.

The chain employs TRBV9 and TRBJ2-7; D unclear. The V and J ends lost 3 bases and 2 bases respectively, with 12 bases between them. This CDR3 comprises 14 residues. CDR1 and CDR2 from the germline V gene are SGDLS and YYNGEE. DNA of the CDR3: TGTGCCAGCAGCGCCGACGGCGGACCCTACGAGCAGTACTTC. It yields the protein CASSADGGPYEQYF. Drawing the rest from reference TRBV9 and TRBJ2-7, the complete variable domain is DSGVTQTPKHLITATGQRVTLRCSPRSGDLSVYWYQQSLDQGLQFLIQYYNGEERAKGNILERFSAQQFPDLHSELNLSSLELGDSALYFCASSADGGPYEQYFGPGTRLTVT.